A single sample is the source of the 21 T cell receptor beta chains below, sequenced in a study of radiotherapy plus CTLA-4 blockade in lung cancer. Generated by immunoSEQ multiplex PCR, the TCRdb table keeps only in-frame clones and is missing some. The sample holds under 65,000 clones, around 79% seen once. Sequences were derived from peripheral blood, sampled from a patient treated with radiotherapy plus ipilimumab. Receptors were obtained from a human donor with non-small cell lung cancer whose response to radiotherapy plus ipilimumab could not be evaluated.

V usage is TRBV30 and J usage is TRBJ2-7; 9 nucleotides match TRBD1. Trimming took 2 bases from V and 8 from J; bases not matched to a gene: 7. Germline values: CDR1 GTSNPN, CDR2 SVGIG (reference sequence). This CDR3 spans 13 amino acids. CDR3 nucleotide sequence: TGTGCCTGGAGTCAGGGACAGGGAGTCAAGCAGTACTTC. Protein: CAWSQGQGVKQYF.

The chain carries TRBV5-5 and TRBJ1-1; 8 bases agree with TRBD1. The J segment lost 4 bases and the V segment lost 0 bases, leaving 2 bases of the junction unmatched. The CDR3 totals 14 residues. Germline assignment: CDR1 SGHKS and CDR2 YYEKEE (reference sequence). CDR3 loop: CASSLAGQGTEAFF. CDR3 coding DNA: TGTGCCAGCAGCTTGGCAGGACAGGGCACTGAAGCTTTCTTT.

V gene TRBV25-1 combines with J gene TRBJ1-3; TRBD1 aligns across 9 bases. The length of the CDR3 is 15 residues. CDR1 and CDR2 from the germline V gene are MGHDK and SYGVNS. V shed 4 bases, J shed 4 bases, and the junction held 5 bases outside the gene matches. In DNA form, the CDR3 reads TGTGCCAGCAGTGTACAGGGGGCGCAAGGAAACACCATATATTTT. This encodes CASSVQGAQGNTIYF.

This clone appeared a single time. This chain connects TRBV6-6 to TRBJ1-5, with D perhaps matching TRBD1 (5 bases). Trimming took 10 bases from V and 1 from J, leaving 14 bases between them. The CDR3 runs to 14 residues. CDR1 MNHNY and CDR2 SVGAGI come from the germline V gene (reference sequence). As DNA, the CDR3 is TGTGCCATTCAGGAGGGGACCAGCAATCAGCCCCAGCATTTT. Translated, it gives CAIQEGTSNQPQHF.

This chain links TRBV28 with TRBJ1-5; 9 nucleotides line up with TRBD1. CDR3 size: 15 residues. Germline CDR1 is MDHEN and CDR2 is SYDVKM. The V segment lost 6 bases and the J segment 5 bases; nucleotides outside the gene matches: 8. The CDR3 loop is CASSLSGTGYQPQHF. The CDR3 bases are TGTGCCAGCAGCCTATCTGGGACAGGGTATCAGCCCCAGCATTTT. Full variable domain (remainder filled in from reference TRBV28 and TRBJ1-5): DVKVTQSSRYLVKRTGEKVFLECVQDMDHENMFWYRQDPGLGLRLIYFSYDVKMKEKGDIPEGYSVSREKKERFSLILESASTNQTSMYLCASSLSGTGYQPQHFGDGTRLSIL.

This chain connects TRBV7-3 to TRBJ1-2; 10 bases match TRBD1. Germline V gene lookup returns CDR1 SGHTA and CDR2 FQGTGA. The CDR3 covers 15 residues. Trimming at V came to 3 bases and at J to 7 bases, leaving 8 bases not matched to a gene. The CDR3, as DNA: TGTGCCAGCAGCTTCCCCGGGACAGGGGTCGCTGGCTACACCTTC. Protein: CASSFPGTGVAGYTF. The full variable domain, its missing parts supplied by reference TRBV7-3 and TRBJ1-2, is GAGVSQTPSNKVTEKGKYVELRCDPISGHTALYWYRQSLGQGPEFLIYFQGTGAADDSGLPNDRFFAVRPEGSVSTLKIQRTERGDSAVYLCASSFPGTGVAGYTFGSGTRLTVV.

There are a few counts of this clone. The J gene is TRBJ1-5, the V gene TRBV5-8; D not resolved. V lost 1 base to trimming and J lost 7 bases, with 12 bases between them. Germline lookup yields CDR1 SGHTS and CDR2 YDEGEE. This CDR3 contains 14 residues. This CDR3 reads CASSLPRSGQPQHF. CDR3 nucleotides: TGTGCCAGCAGCTTGCCCCGCTCGGGGCAGCCCCAGCATTTT.

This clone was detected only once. DNA for the CDR3: TGTGCCAGCATGGCAGGGCCCCATACGCAGTATTTT. It is translated as CASMAGPHTQYF. The V gene is TRBV9, the J gene TRBJ2-3, with a weak D call TRBD1 (5 bases). The germline V gene encodes CDR1 SGDLS and CDR2 YYNGEE. Between the trimmed V and J ends, which lost 6 bases and 7 bases, there was a span of 12 bases. The CDR3 length is 12 residues.

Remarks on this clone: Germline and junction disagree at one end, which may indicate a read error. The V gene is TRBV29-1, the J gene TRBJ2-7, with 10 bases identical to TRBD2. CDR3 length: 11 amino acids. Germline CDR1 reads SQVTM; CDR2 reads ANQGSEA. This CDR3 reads CSALEREGIDF. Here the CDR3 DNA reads TGCAGCGCCCTAGAGCGGGAGGGCATAGACTTC.

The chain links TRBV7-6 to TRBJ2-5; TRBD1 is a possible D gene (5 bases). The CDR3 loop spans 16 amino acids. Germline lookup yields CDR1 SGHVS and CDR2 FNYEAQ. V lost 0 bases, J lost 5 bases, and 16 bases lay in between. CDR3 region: CASSLAAGLVRETQYF. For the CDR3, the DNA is TGTGCCAGCAGCTTAGCGGCAGGGTTGGTGCGGGAGACCCAGTACTTC.

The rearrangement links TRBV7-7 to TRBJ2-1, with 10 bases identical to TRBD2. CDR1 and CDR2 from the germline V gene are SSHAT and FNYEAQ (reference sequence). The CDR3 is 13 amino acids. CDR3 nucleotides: TGTGCTACCTCTAGCGGGAGTAACAATGAGCAGTTCTTC. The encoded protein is CATSSGSNNEQFF. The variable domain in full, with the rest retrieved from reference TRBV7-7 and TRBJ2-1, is GAGVSQSPRYKVTKRGQDVTLRCDPISSHATLYWYQQALGQGPEFLTYFNYEAQPDKSGLPSDRFSAERPEGSISTLTIQRTEQRDSAMYRCATSSGSNNEQFFGPGTRLTVL.

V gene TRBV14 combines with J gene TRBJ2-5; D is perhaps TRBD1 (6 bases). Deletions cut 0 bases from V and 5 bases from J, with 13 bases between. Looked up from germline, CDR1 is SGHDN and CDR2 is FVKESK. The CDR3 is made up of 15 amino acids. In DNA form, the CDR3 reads TGTGCCAGCAGCCAAGATTGGGGGCGCGGTGAGACCCAGTACTTC. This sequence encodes CASSQDWGRGETQYF. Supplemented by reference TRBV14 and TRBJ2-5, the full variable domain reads EAGVTQFPSHSVIEKGQTVTLRCDPISGHDNLYWYRRVMGKEIKFLLHFVKESKQDESGMPNNRFLAERTGGTYSTLKVQPAELEDSGVYFCASSQDWGRGETQYFGPGTRLLVL.

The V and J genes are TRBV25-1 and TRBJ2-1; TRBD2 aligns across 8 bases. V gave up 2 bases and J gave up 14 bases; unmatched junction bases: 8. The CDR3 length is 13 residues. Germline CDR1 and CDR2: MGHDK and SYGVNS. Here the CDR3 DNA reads TGTGCCAGCAGTGAAGCTCGGGAGGGGTCTAAGTTCTTC. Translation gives CASSEAREGSKFF.

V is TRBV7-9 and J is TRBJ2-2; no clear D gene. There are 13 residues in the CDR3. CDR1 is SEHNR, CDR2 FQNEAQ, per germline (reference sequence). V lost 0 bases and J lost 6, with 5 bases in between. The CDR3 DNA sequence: TGTGCCAGCAGCTTAGCCCTAGCCGGGGAGCTGTTTTTT. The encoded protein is CASSLALAGELFF.

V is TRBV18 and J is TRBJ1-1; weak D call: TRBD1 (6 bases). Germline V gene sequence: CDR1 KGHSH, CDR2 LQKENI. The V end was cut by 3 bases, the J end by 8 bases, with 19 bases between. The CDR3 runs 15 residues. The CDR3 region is CASSPFQTGTLEAFF. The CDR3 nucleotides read TGTGCCAGCTCACCCTTTCAGACAGGTACTTTGGAAGCTTTCTTT.

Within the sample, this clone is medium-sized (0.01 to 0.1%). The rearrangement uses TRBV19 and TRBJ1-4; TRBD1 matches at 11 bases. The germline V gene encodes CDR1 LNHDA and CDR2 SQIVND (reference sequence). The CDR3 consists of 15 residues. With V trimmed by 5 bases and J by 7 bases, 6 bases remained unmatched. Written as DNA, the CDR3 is TGTGCCAGTAGTCGCGCCGGGACAGGGGGTGAAAAACTGTTTTTT. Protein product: CASSRAGTGGEKLFF.

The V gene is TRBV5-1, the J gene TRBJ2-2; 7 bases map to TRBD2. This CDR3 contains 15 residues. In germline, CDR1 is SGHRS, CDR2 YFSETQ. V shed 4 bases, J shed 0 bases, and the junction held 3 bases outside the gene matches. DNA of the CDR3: TGCGCCAGCAGCATTAGCGGGCCGAACACCGGGGAGCTGTTTTTT. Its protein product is CASSISGPNTGELFF.

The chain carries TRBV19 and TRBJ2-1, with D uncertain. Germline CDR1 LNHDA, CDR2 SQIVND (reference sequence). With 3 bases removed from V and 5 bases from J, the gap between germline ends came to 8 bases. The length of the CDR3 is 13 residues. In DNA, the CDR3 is TGTGCCAGTAGTATCAGGCTACACAATGAGCAGTTCTTC. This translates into CASSIRLHNEQFF.

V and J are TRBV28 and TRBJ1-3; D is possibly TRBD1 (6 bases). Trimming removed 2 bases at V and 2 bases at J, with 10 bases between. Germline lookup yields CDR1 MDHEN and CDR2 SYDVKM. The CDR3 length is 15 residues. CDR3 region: CASSLGRGAGNTIYF. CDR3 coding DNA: TGTGCCAGCAGTTTAGGCAGGGGCGCTGGAAACACCATATATTTT.

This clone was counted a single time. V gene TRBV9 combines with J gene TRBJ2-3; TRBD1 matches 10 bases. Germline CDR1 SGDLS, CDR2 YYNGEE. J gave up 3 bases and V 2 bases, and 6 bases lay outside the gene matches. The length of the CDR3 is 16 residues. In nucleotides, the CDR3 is TGTGCCAGCAGCGTCGGGGGACAGGGGAGGACAGATACGCAGTATTTT. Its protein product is CASSVGGQGRTDTQYF.

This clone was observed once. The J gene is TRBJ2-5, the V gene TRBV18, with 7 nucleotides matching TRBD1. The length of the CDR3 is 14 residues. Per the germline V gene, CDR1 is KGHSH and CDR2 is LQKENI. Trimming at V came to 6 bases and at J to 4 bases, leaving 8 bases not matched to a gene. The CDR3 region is CASSRGRTSETQYF. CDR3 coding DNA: TGTGCCAGCTCGAGGGGGCGGACCTCAGAGACCCAGTACTTC. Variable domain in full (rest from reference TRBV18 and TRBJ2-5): NAGVMQNPRHLVRRRGQEARLRCSPMKGHSHVYWYRQLPEEGLKFMVYLQKENIIDESGMPKERFSAEFPKEGPSILRIQQVVRGDSAAYFCASSRGRTSETQYFGPGTRLLVL.